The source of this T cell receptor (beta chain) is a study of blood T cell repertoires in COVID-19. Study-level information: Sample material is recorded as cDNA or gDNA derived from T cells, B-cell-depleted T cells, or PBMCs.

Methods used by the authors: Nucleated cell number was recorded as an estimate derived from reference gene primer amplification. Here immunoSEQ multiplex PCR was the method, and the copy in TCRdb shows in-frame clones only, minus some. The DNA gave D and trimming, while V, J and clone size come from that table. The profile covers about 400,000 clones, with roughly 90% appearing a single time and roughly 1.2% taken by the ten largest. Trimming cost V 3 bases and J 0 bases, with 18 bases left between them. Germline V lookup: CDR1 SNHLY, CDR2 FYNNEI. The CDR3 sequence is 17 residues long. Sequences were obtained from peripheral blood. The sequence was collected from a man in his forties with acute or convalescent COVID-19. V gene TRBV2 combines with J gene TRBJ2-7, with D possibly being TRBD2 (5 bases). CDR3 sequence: CASSDYGGSFGSYEQYF. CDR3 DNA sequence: TGTGCCAGCAGTGACTATGGAGGCTCCTTCGGCTCCTACGAGCAGTACTTC.